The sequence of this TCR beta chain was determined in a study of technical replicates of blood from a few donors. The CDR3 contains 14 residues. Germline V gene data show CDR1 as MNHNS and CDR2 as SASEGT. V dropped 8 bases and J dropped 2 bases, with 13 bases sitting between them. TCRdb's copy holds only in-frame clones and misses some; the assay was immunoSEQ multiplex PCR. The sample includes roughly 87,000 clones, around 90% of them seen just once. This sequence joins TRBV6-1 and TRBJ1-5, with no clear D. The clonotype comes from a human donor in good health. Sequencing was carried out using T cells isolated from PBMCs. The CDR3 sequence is CASFSFRGNQPQHF. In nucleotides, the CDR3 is TGTGCCAGCTTTTCCTTTCGTGGCAATCAGCCCCAGCATTTT.